The sequence of this T cell receptor (beta chain) was determined in a study of cytomegalovirus exposure and HLA in healthy donors (dated by TCRdb to about 2017). Background for the entire study: An earlier analysis of some 620 of the donors reported 250 to 350 Gb of sequence data and some 110 million unique TCR beta sequences obtained from roughly 170 million T cells. Besides the first cohort of 666 subjects, a separate validation cohort made up of 120 or so different subjects was used. Typing coverage differed by locus: A, B, C, DRB1 and DQB1 were typed in about 629-630 donors, DQA1 in approximately 520, DPA1 in over 600, and DPB1 in just under 490. Among the roughly 400 genotyped donors, approximately 77% belonged to the genetic ancestry cluster associated with self-reported Caucasian donors. All discovery cohort repertoires had been generated using a single sequencing platform. An earlier analysis of 587 of the donors applied high-throughput TCR beta sequencing to assess whether each TCR beta V gene segment acted as functional or pseudogenic. To predict cytomegalovirus infection status, the study combined high-throughput TCR immunosequencing, statistical association of individual TCRs with disease status, and machine learning. A later genetic analysis took genome-wide SNP genotypes for about 55% of the roughly 700 donors and used that subset as a discovery cohort. Rather than using new phenotypic data, the later analysis identified candidate immune exposures from TCR beta sequences and from how often those sequences occurred across donors. Approximately 310 gigabases of sequencing data and approximately 85 million unique TCR sequences were included in an early release covering about 620 HLA-typed donors. A handful of DR-DQ haplotypes were handled as single units for association and clustering because linkage in the cohort was strong. HLA typing included class I and class II loci at four-digit resolution. Among some 400 genotyped donors of the cohort, an average of roughly 240,000 unique TCR beta nucleotide sequences were sequenced per donor, around a sixth of them non-productive. Using immunosequencing, the study profiled T cell repertoires from around 670 subjects and related those repertoires to cytomegalovirus serostatus. The study was designed to test whether signatures of past pathogen exposure could be identified by cataloging public T cell receptors. In a later analysis, previously published TCR beta repertoires from hundreds of donors were re-analyzed and high-resolution HLA genotyping was added so that TCR occurrence patterns could be studied. Alongside the repertoire data, information on donor age, sex, ethnicity and CMV serostatus was compiled. The investigation overall reported the following: In a later analysis, the rate of TCR association differed among HLA loci, with DRB1 alleles having the most associated TCRs and HLA-C alleles having the fewest. A total of fewer than 200 TCR beta chains were listed by the study as associated with cytomegalovirus. A further reported finding was that TCR beta sequences accurately predicted the HLA-A and HLA-B alleles for most subjects in the first cohort. A later analysis reported that several top co-occurrence clusters appeared linked to parvovirus B19, influenza, CMV and Epstein-Barr virus. The sequencing pipeline was judged likely to have produced a cluster of highly shared sequence variants as a technical artifact. Correlated functional status among segregating V segments might be attributable to linkage disequilibrium, but an unknown experimental factor could not be ruled out. Compared with the approximately 670-donor mean, donors in an Asian-associated ancestry cluster had fewer N-insertions in productive TCRs, according to a later genetic analysis. Some 16 rarely observed V segments, including chromosome 9 orphons, were excluded from the earlier analysis of several hundred of the donors because counts were too low. It was suggested by the authors that the approach could potentially be generalized to other disease states and immunological phenotypes. In a later genetic analysis, a missense DCLRE1C variant was associated with V-gene and J-gene trimming of TCR beta chains, and the association was replicated in an independent cohort. Specific HLA alleles were associated with over 15,000 TCR beta sequences at a false discovery rate of 0.05 in a later analysis. In an earlier analysis of approximately 590 of the donors, most TCR beta V segments were observed in productive rearrangements about 87% or about 30% of the time, broadly matching IMGT annotations. In vitro tests confirmed that a few of the cytomegalovirus-associated TCR beta chains recognize cytomegalovirus antigens. Presence/absence analyses assumed roughly uniform sequencing depth across donors, an assumption that may not hold. Assigning TCR associations to individual alleles was difficult when HLA alleles, especially DR and DQ, strongly co-occurred. The only immune exposure information available for the cohort was CMV serostatus. The cohort was sequenced for TCR beta chains only, and without alpha or paired-chain data the features that could be detected were limited. Because HLA typing was missing for some donors at each locus, association tests included only the typed subset. Most TCR sequences were seen in very few donors, while some public TCRs were found in many individuals. A later analysis found that most CMV-associated TCR beta chains appeared HLA-restricted, with HLA associations seemingly driven largely by CMV exposure. In a later analysis, HLA-associated TCR beta chains showed more clonal expansion and lower generation probabilities than non-associated chains that were equally common. The classifier was reported to diagnose cytomegalovirus status with high specificity and sensitivity in both the original cohort and the validation cohort.

Turning to this clone: The specificity of this receptor is unknown. Per-base qualities were not stored, and no clone one base away is much larger.

Library generation was performed with the immunoSEQ multiplex PCR assay. For the multiplex PCR, a mixture combining 60 forward primers for TCR Vbeta segments and 13 reverse primers for TCR Jbeta segments was used. A multiplex PCR assay on genomic DNA amplified the CDR3 region of rearranged TCR beta genes. The amplified TCR beta libraries were sequenced on the Illumina HiSeq System as 87-base-pair reads. The original pipeline was this. In a later analysis, 77 million or so unique TCR beta chains were counted across the 650 to 750 repertoires, and roughly 9.9 million of these chains were shared by at least two donors. A nearest-neighbor algorithm error-corrected the raw reads and collapsed the reads into unique sequences, merging closely related sequences to remove PCR and sequencing errors. To assign V, D and J gene segments, CDR3 sequences were aligned to IMGT reference sequences. Each retained sequence needed at least a six-nucleotide match to both a V gene segment and a J gene segment. Rearrangements were called productive when the CDR3 lacked stop codons and stayed in frame with V and J; all others were non-productive. CDR3 was defined by IMGT convention, running from the second conserved V-encoded cysteine to the conserved J-encoded phenylalanine. Sequences without an unambiguous match to a single V gene segment were excluded from the earlier analysis of several hundred of the donors. An earlier analysis of roughly 590 of the donors called V segments functional above 56.7% productive rearrangements and segregating when the between-donor standard deviation exceeded 5%. A statistical classification framework was developed to diagnose cytomegalovirus status using the catalog of TCR beta chain sequences. In a later analysis, TCR nucleotide sequences were compared against IMGT/GENE-DB human TR gene sequences so that V and J genes could be assigned. The TCRdist pipeline was used in a later analysis to assign CDR3 sequences and most-parsimonious VDJ recombination scenarios. In a later analysis, every TCR beta chain was defined by the combination of its CDR3 amino acid sequence and its V-gene family, and reads without a unique V-gene family were dropped. As a way to deal with suspected cross-contamination and a sequencing artifact, a later analysis dropped nearly 600 nucleotide sequences that were highly shared and had low generation probability. In a later analysis, a clonal expansion index for each public chain was calculated from normalized within-repertoire ranks of inferred template counts. In a later analysis, generation probabilities were computed using a VDJ recombination model fitted to out-of-frame rearrangements, and the results were checked against IGoR. In a later analysis, hypergeometric tests were used to score TCR-TCR, TCR-HLA and TCR-CMV co-occurrence, with a repertoire-size bias correction applied to TCR pairs. To estimate false discovery rates, a later analysis permuted the HLA or CMV assignments 20 times. A later analysis grouped co-occurring TCRs with DBSCAN, adding TCRdist sequence similarity when clustering within HLA-allele-positive subsets. Repertoires with fewer than 30,000 or more than 120,000 public chains, plus five repertoires with anomalous nucleotide sharing, were excluded from co-occurrence clustering. TCRdb retrieved this table from immuneACCESS and kept in-frame rearrangements only. Not all clones are present; in checked studies, unresolved V genes account for under half, and no reason is known for the remainder. V and J calls and clone size are given by that table; D and trimming were obtained from the DNA. Here the sample has about 220,000 clones; over 60% occur a single time. The biggest ten clones account for 0.6% to 0.65% of the sample.

The cohort consisted of hundreds of healthy bone marrow donors. At the time of sampling, all cohort members were nominally healthy, though unrecorded immune exposures were likely present. The donor was CMV seronegative and was included in the group of about 350 seronegative cohort members. A peripheral blood sample was collected from each donor, and TCR beta sequencing was performed on peripheral blood mononuclear cells. The Qiagen DNeasy Blood Extraction Kit was used to extract genomic DNA from the blood cell samples. This receptor was obtained from a man in his late teens or twenties in good health and CMV-seronegative. The source material was PBMCs.

The bases are TGTGCCAGCAGTTTATACGAGGGGGAGAGCACCGGGGAGCTGTTTTTT. This codes for CASSLYEGESTGELFF. The sequence links TRBV28 to TRBJ2-2; TRBD1 could be the D gene, as 6 bases match. From its cysteine to its phenylalanine, the CDR3 spans 16 amino acids. The sequence is cut down to CDR3 DNA, 48 bases in frame from base 1. CDR1 and CDR2 (MDHEN, SYDVKM) derive from the germline V gene. V is reduced by 1 base and J by 4 bases, leaving a spacing of 13 bases between them.